These 24 T cell receptor beta chains were all obtained from the same sample, sequenced in a study of blood T cell repertoires in COVID-19. Using immunoSEQ multiplex PCR, the repertoire was profiled, and TCRdb retains in-frame clones only, with some absent. The data hold over 150,000 clones, with approximately 84% observed a single time. Specimen: peripheral blood. The receptor source for this set is a human donor with acute or convalescent COVID-19. The donor label of this sample is uncertain.

This CDR3 is CASSILENTEAFF. In DNA form, the CDR3 reads TGCGCCAGCAGCATTTTAGAGAACACTGAAGCTTTCTTT. This rearrangement joins TRBV5-1 to TRBJ1-1; D remains unclear. V lost 4 bases and J lost 1, with 8 bases in between. The germline CDR1 and CDR2 sequences are SGHRS and YFSETQ. CDR3 length: 13 residues.

V gene TRBV19 combines with J gene TRBJ2-1; 14 positions agree with TRBD2. With V trimmed by 5 bases and J by 8 bases, 8 bases remained unmatched. This CDR3 region has 16 residues. CDR1 LNHDA and CDR2 SQIVND come from the germline V gene (reference sequence). The CDR3 bases are TGTGCCAGTAGTCCCCGTGGACTAGCGGGAGGTCATGAGCAGTTCTTC. Its translation is CASSPRGLAGGHEQFF.

The rearrangement joins TRBV9 to TRBJ2-5; TRBD2 might be the D (7 bases). V was pared by 0 bases and J by 4 bases, with 16 bases between. The V gene's germline CDR1 is SGDLS and CDR2 YYNGEE. CDR3 size: 16 residues. CDR3 DNA: TGTGCCAGCAGCGTAGGGGGGCTAGCGGCTAGAGAGACCCAGTACTTC. Residues: CASSVGGLAARETQYF. The full variable domain, rest sourced from reference TRBV9 and TRBJ2-5, is DSGVTQTPKHLITATGQRVTLRCSPRSGDLSVYWYQQSLDQGLQFLIQYYNGEERAKGNILERFSAQQFPDLHSELNLSSLELGDSALYFCASSVGGLAARETQYFGPGTRLLVL.

The genes are TRBV5-6 and TRBJ1-1; no firm D call. The CDR3 spans 15 residues. Trimming stripped 4 bases from V and 4 bases from J, with 17 bases between. Germline CDR1 and CDR2: SGHDT and YYEEEE. CDR3 in amino acids: CASSRRGSRSTEAFF. The DNA for the CDR3 is TGTGCCAGCAGCAGGAGAGGTTCTCGATCCACTGAAGCTTTCTTT. Using reference TRBV5-6 and TRBJ1-1 for the parts outside the CDR3, the full variable domain is DAGVTQSPTHLIKTRGQQVTLRCSPKSGHDTVSWYQQALGQGPQFIFQYYEEEERQRGNFPDRFSGHQFPNYSSELNVNALLLGDSALYLCASSRRGSRSTEAFFGQGTRLTVV.

This clone has only one observation. J is TRBJ2-3 and V is TRBV5-1, with 9 bases fitting TRBD2. In germline, CDR1 is SGHRS, CDR2 YFSETQ. The CDR3 extends over 14 amino acids. V shed 7 bases, J shed 1 base, and the junction held 4 bases outside the gene matches. The CDR3 DNA reads as TGCGCCAGCTCCCGGACTAGCGGCACAGATACGCAGTATTTT. This encodes CASSRTSGTDTQYF.

The CDR3 sequence: CASSPGGPIDTQYF. CDR3 DNA: TGTGCCAGCAGTCCAGGGGGACCCATAGATACGCAGTATTTT. V is TRBV28 and J is TRBJ2-3; 7 nucleotides line up with TRBD1. The J segment lost 5 bases and the V segment lost 5 bases, leaving 7 bases of the junction unmatched. The CDR3 contains 14 residues. Germline CDR1 MDHEN, CDR2 SYDVKM.

V usage is TRBV5-1 and J usage is TRBJ1-1, with D uncertain. Trimming took off 0 bases at V and 7 bases at J, with 4 bases between the two ends. There are 11 residues in the CDR3. Germline V gene lookup returns CDR1 SGHRS and CDR2 YFSETQ. CDR3 amino acids: CASSLGLEAFF. The CDR3 region has the DNA TGCGCCAGCAGCTTGGGGCTTGAAGCTTTCTTT.

The chain has TRBV3-1 (or the pseudogene TRBV3-2) and TRBJ2-7; D unresolved. In germline, CDR1 is LGHDT, CDR2 YNNKEL (reference sequence). This CDR3 has 11 amino acids. Trimming left V 0 bases short and J 7 bases short, with 4 bases between. CDR3 nucleotides: TGTGCCAGCAGCCAAGACCGGGAGCAGTACTTC. Residues: CASSQDREQYF.

The rearrangement links TRBV30 to TRBJ2-1; 9 nucleotides agree with TRBD1. CDR1 and CDR2 from the germline V gene are GTSNPN and SVGIG (reference sequence). This CDR3 contains 14 residues. J lost 9 bases, V lost 4 bases, and 10 bases had no gene match. CDR3 sequence reads: CAWNTGTGRGEQFF. As DNA, the CDR3 is TGTGCCTGGAATACCGGGACAGGGAGAGGTGAGCAGTTCTTC. Looking up the rest from reference TRBV30 and TRBJ2-1 gives the full variable domain: SQTIHQWPATLVQPVGSPLSLECTVEGTSNPNLYWYRQAAGRGLQLLFYSVGIGQISSEVPQNLSASRPQDRQFILSSKKLLLSDSGFYLCAWNTGTGRGEQFFGPGTRLTVL.

The V and J genes are TRBV10-3 and TRBJ2-1, with 7 bases matching TRBD1. Trimming removed 0 bases from V and 3 bases from J; junction bases left unmatched: 2. The CDR3 runs to 15 residues. Per the germline V gene, CDR1 is ENHRY and CDR2 is SYGVKD. The CDR3 loop is CAISESAGGYNEQFF. CDR3 in DNA: TGTGCCATCAGTGAGTCAGCAGGGGGCTACAATGAGCAGTTCTTC.

This clone was seen only a few times. Other DNA sequences of this sample code for an identical CDR3. The rearrangement joins TRBV6-5 to TRBJ2-7, with TRBD1 matching over 8 bases. The V segment lost 5 bases and the J segment 2 bases; nucleotides outside the gene matches: 5. The CDR3 totals 14 residues. Germline loops: CDR1 MNHEY, CDR2 SVGAGI. As DNA, the CDR3 is TGTGCCAGCAGTCCTCGACAGGGGCCCTACGAGCAGTACTTC. This sequence encodes CASSPRQGPYEQYF.

This chain uses TRBV7-2 with TRBJ2-1, with TRBD1 identical over 11 bases. V lost 2 bases, J lost 8 bases, and 14 bases stayed unmatched. This CDR3 spans 18 amino acids. The germline gives CDR1 SGHTA, CDR2 FQGNSA. The CDR3 loop is CASSLTAARDRGTDEQFF. The CDR3 DNA sequence: TGTGCCAGCAGCTTAACGGCCGCTCGGGACAGGGGGACCGATGAGCAGTTCTTC.

The gene calls are TRBV7-2 and TRBJ1-2; D is unclear. The CDR3 loop spans 15 amino acids. Trimming cost V 1 base and J 3 bases, with 12 bases left between them. The germline V gene has CDR1 SGHTA and CDR2 FQGNSA. The CDR3 coding sequence is TGTGCCAGCAGCTTAGACCGAGACGGGTACTATGGCTACACCTTC. Translating it yields CASSLDRDGYYGYTF. The whole variable domain, remainder taken from reference TRBV7-2 and TRBJ1-2, is GAGVSQSPSNKVTEKGKDVELRCDPISGHTALYWYRQSLGQGLEFLIYFQGNSAPDKSGLPSDRFSAERTGGSVSTLTIQRTQQEDSAVYLCASSLDRDGYYGYTFGSGTRLTVV.

V gene TRBV6-2 or TRBV6-3 combines with J gene TRBJ2-7; TRBD2 is a possible D gene (6 bases). V lost 5 bases and J lost 0, with 14 bases in between. Germline CDR1 MNHEY, CDR2 SVGEGT. The CDR3 contains 15 residues. CDR3 in amino acids: CASSPAGKSSYEQYF. CDR3 coding DNA: TGTGCCAGCAGTCCAGCGGGCAAAAGCTCCTACGAGCAGTACTTC.

This clone was found a few times. The chain employs TRBV11-2 and TRBJ1-1; D is possibly TRBD1 (6 bases). V was cut by 6 bases and J by 2 bases, with 19 bases left in between. The CDR3 runs to 16 residues. Germline lookup yields CDR1 SGHAT and CDR2 FQNNGV. The CDR3 bases are TGTGCCAGCAGACCCCCCATCGGACAGAAAAACACTGAAGCTTTCTTT. Residues: CASRPPIGQKNTEAFF.

This rearrangement joins TRBV2 to TRBJ1-3; no clear D gene. In germline, CDR1 is SNHLY, CDR2 FYNNEI. The CDR3 sequence is 11 residues long. V lost 8 bases, J lost 7 bases, and 9 bases lay in between. CDR3 bases: TGTGCCAGCGAGAGGGAGAACACCATATATTTT. Encoded protein: CASERENTIYF.

The J gene is TRBJ2-1, the V gene TRBV5-1; D call uncertain. Per the germline V gene, CDR1 is SGHRS and CDR2 is YFSETQ. This CDR3 has 13 residues. Trimming left V 3 bases short and J 5 bases short, with 9 bases between. The CDR3 region has the DNA TGCGCCAGCAGCTGGCCCAGTGACAATGAGCAGTTCTTC. Translated, it gives CASSWPSDNEQFF.

V gene TRBV6-5 combines with J gene TRBJ2-7, with 8 positions matching TRBD1. The junction had 5 bases not matched to a gene; V was cut back by 8 bases and J by 2 bases. Germline values: CDR1 MNHEY, CDR2 SVGAGI. The CDR3 consists of 13 residues. The CDR3 is CASRTGQAYEQYF. DNA for the CDR3: TGTGCCAGCCGGACAGGGCAAGCCTACGAGCAGTACTTC.

The rearrangement uses TRBV4-3 and TRBJ1-4, with 7 bases identical to TRBD1. The germline gives CDR1 LGHNA, CDR2 YSLEER. The J segment lost 3 bases and the V segment lost 0 bases, leaving 7 bases of the junction unmatched. The CDR3 runs 17 residues. The CDR3 here is CASSQEPGGGSNEKLFF. The CDR3 DNA reads as TGCGCCAGCAGCCAAGAACCAGGGGGAGGATCTAATGAAAAACTGTTTTTT.

V is TRBV7-2 and J is TRBJ2-1; a weak D match, TRBD2 (6 bases). Germline CDR1 is SGHTA and CDR2 is FQGNSA. There are 15 residues in the CDR3. Trimming removed 8 bases from V and 7 bases from J, with 21 bases in between. The CDR3 reads CASRRGNGMVNEQFF. The CDR3 nucleotides read TGTGCCAGCCGACGGGGGAATGGGATGGTTAATGAGCAGTTCTTC.

The genes are TRBV6-5 and TRBJ2-5, with 10 bases matching TRBD1. CDR1 and CDR2 from the germline V gene are MNHEY and SVGAGI. V dropped 2 bases and J dropped 3; count of bases not matched to a gene: 6. CDR3 size: 16 residues. The CDR3 region has the DNA TGTGCCAGCAGTTACGGGGGACAGGGGAAAAAAGAGACCCAGTACTTC. This translates into CASSYGGQGKKETQYF.

The CDR3 coding sequence is TGTGCCAGCAGCCAGGAGGATCAGGGGTCGAGCTATGGCTACACCTTC. Translated, it gives CASSQEDQGSSYGYTF. The chain carries TRBV4-2 and TRBJ1-2; maybe TRBD1 (6 bases). Germline-derived CDR1 and CDR2 are LGHNA and YNFKEQ. Trimming left V 3 bases short and J 4 bases short, with 18 bases between. CDR3 length: 16 amino acids.

The chain joins TRBV27 to TRBJ2-1, with 15 bases identical to TRBD2. CDR3 length: 17 amino acids. Germline-derived CDR1 and CDR2 are MNHEY and SMNVEV (reference sequence). V lost 5 bases to trimming and J lost 7 bases; unmatched junction nucleotides: 9. The CDR3 nucleotides are TGTGCCAGCAGTCCTTACCTCGGACTAGCGGGGGGGAATGAGCAGTTCTTC. Its translation is CASSPYLGLAGGNEQFF.

V gene TRBV18 combines with J gene TRBJ1-1; possible D gene TRBD1, 6 bases. V was shortened by 3 bases and J by 3 bases, with 20 bases between the two germline ends. The CDR3 has 17 residues. Germline CDR1 and CDR2: KGHSH and LQKENI. CDR3 loop: CASSPQGKGGGYTEAFF. DNA of the CDR3: TGTGCCAGCTCACCCCAGGGAAAGGGGGGGGGATACACTGAAGCTTTCTTT.